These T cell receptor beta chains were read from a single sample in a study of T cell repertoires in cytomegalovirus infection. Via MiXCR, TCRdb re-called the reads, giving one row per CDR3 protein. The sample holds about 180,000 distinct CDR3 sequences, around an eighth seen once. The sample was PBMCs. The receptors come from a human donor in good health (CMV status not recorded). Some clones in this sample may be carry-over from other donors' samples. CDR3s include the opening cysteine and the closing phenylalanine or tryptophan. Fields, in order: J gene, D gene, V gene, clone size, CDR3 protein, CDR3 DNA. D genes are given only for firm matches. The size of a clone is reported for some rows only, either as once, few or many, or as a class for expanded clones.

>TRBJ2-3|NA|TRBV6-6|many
CASSYSGPLPRKTDTQYF
TGTGCCAGCAGTTACTCGGGTCCTCTACCGAGAAAGACAGATACGCAGTATTTT
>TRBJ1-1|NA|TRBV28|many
CASSLWASSGTEAFF
TGTGCCAGCAGTTTATGGGCCAGTTCAGGCACTGAAGCTTTCTTT
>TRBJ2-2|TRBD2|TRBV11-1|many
CASSSIPGLAGRGELFF
TGTGCCAGCAGCTCTATTCCGGGACTAGCGGGACGCGGGGAGCTGTTTTTT
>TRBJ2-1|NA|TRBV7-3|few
CASSLSGGAHNEQFF
TGTGCCAGCAGCTTATCGGGGGGCGCCCACAATGAGCAGTTCTTC
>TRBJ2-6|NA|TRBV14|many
CASSQEVHGIYSGANVLTF
TGTGCCAGCAGCCAAGAGGTCCACGGGATCTACTCTGGGGCCAACGTCCTGACTTTC
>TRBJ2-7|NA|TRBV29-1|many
CSVEVQGTEQYF
TGCAGCGTTGAAGTCCAGGGTACCGAGCAGTACTTC
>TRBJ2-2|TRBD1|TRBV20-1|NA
CSADRVGGELFF
TGCAGTGCTGACAGGGTTGGCGGGGAGCTGTTTTTT
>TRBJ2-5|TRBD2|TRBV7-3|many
CASSFNGRARETQYF
TGTGCCAGCAGCTTTAACGGGAGGGCCCGGGAGACCCAGTACTTC
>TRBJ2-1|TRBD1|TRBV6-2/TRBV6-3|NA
CATGGSEAYNEQFF
TGTGCCACAGGGGGTTCGGAAGCTTACAATGAGCAGTTCTTC
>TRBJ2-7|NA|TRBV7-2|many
CASTMDRISYEQYF
TGTGCCAGCACCATGGACAGAATCTCCTACGAGCAGTACTTC
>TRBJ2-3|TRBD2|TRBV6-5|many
CASSSGEAGVDTQYF
TGTGCCAGCAGTTCCGGGGAAGCGGGGGTAGATACGCAGTATTTT
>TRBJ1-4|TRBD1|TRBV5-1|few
CASSLQGQPSFEKLFF
TGCGCCAGCAGCTTGCAGGGACAGCCTTCTTTTGAAAAACTGTTTTTT
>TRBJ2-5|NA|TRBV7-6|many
CASSLRGAQETQYF
TGTGCCAGCAGCCTCCGGGGAGCTCAAGAGACCCAGTACTTC
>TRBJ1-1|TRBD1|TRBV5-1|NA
CASSIGTGGAAQAFF
TGCGCCAGCAGCATTGGAACAGGGGGCGCCGCTCAAGCTTTCTTT
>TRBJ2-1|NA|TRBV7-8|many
CASSLAGDYNEQFF
TGTGCCAGCAGCTTAGCTGGGGACTACAATGAGCAGTTCTTC
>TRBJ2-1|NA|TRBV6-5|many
CASSYGGAESSYNEQFF
TGTGCCAGCAGTTACGGAGGGGCTGAGAGCTCCTACAATGAGCAGTTCTTC
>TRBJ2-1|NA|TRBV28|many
CASSDFNLAEYNEQFF
TGTGCCAGCAGTGATTTTAATCTAGCAGAATACAATGAGCAGTTCTTC
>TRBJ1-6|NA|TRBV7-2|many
CASSLQPENSPLHF
TGTGCCAGCAGCTTACAGCCGGAAAATTCACCCCTCCACTTT
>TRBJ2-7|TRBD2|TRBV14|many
CASSWRGATGYEQYF
TGTGCCAGCAGCTGGCGGGGGGCCACGGGCTACGAGCAGTACTTC
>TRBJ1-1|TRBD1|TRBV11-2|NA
CASSLGSGQGMNTEAFF
TGTGCCAGCAGCTTAGGCTCGGGACAGGGTATGAACACTGAAGCTTTCTTT
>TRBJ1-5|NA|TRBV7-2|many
CASSLWQSYSNQPQHF
TGTGCCAGCAGCTTATGGCAGTCTTATAGCAATCAGCCCCAGCATTTT
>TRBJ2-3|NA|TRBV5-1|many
CASSRTIGTDTQYF
TGCGCCAGCAGCCGGACAATTGGCACAGATACGCAGTATTTT
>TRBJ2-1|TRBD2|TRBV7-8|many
CASRVRAGAGEQFF
TGTGCCAGCAGGGTCCGAGCGGGAGCTGGTGAGCAGTTCTTC
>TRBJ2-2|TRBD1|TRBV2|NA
CASSDDRGYTGELFF
TGTGCCAGCAGTGATGACAGGGGGTACACCGGGGAGCTGTTTTTT
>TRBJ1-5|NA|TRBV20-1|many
CSARRRGYQPQHF
TGCAGTGCTAGAAGGAGGGGGTATCAGCCCCAGCATTTT
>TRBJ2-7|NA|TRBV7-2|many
CASSSGDFKLGEQYF
TGTGCCAGCAGCTCCGGGGACTTCAAGTTAGGCGAGCAGTACTTC
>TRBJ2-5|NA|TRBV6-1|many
CASSSTTGRPLQETQYF
TGTGCCAGCAGTTCCACGACAGGGAGGCCCCTCCAAGAGACCCAGTACTTC
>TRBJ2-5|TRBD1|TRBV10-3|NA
CASKVGQGDQETQYF
TGTGCCAGCAAGGTCGGACAGGGTGACCAAGAGACCCAGTACTTC
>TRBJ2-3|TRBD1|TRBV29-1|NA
CSAPGGATDTQYF
TGCAGCGCTCCAGGGGGCGCGACAGATACGCAGTATTTT
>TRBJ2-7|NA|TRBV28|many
CASSLVRGLIFGEQYF
TGTGCCAGCAGTTTGGTCAGGGGACTCATCTTTGGGGAGCAGTACTTC
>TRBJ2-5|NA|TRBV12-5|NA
CASGLSPQETQYF
TGTGCTAGTGGTTTGTCCCCACAAGAGACCCAGTACTTC
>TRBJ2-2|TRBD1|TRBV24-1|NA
CATSARTGGGGELFF
TGTGCCACCAGTGCCCGGACAGGGGGCGGCGGGGAGCTGTTTTTT
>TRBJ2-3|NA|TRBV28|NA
CASIGAGGSSTDTQYF
TGTGCCAGCATAGGTGCGGGCGGGTCGAGCACAGATACGCAGTATTTT
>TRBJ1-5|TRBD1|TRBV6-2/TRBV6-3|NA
CASRRDRVQPQHF
TGTGCCAGTCGTCGGGACAGGGTTCAGCCCCAGCATTTT
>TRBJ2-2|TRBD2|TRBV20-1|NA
CSARGLRNTGELFF
TGCAGTGCTAGGGGACTAAGGAACACCGGGGAGCTGTTTTTT
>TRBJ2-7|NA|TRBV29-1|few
CSVAGNEQYF
TGCAGCGTTGCCGGAAACGAGCAGTACTTC
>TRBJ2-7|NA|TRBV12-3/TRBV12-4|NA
CASRPVSGLSQYF
TGTGCCAGCCGTCCCGTATCAGGGTTATCTCAGTACTTC